Reported below is one T cell receptor (beta chain). Selected positively for CCR7 and CD45RO-negative, naive CD8 cells excluded terminally differentiated effector memory CD45RA+ cells. CDR3 length equals 17 residues. The J segment lost 4 bases and the V segment lost 3 bases, leaving 7 bases of the junction unmatched. CDR1 is KGHSH and CDR2 is LQKENI in the germline V gene. The data were produced by immunoSEQ multiplex PCR, yet TCRdb's version contains in-frame clones alone and is incomplete. The sample carries approximately 2,000,000 clones, 90% to 95% recorded once. The data are from a study of shared clonotypes between healthy human individuals.

What was sequenced was naive CD8+ T cells from PBMCs. This chain connects TRBV18 to TRBJ2-5, with 14 bases fitting TRBD2. The sequence came from a man younger than 35 in good health. Some clones in this sample may be carry-over from other donors' samples. CDR3 DNA: TGTGCCAGCTCACCCCCGACTAGCGGGAGGGTAGGAGAGACCCAGTACTTC. Encoded protein: CASSPPTSGRVGETQYF. The variable domain in full, with the rest retrieved from reference TRBV18 and TRBJ2-5, is NAGVMQNPRHLVRRRGQEARLRCSPMKGHSHVYWYRQLPEEGLKFMVYLQKENIIDESGMPKERFSAEFPKEGPSILRIQQVVRGDSAAYFCASSPPTSGRVGETQYFGPGTRLLVL.